This T cell receptor beta chain was sequenced for a study of regulatory T cells in long-lasting Graves disease. General study findings and limits: Lower TCR diversity characterized persistent Graves' patients relative to newly diagnosed patients.

With respect to this clonotype: The antigen is not known.

Trimming removed 5 bases at V and 2 bases at J, with 16 bases between. The CDR3 sequence is 14 residues long. CDR1 and CDR2 (germline): DFQATT, SNEGSKA (reference sequence). Through Arm-PCR of CDR3 regions and iRepertoire HTBI primers, TCR beta libraries were built. Via MiXCR, TCRdb re-called the multiplex PCR reads, giving one row per CDR3 protein. The sample holds about 660,000 distinct CDR3 sequences, about 32% seen once. Time point specified: persistent/refractory GD, antithyroid drugs over 5 years with positive TRAb. PBMCs were the source of the RNA used for TCR sequencing. The receptor comes from a female donor with Graves disease. The gene calls are TRBV20-1 and TRBJ2-7; a weak D match, TRBD2 (6 bases). The sequenced sample was peripheral blood mononuclear cells (PBMCs), obtained when the disease was refractory, from a patient treated with antithyroid drugs. CDR3: CSAPRTTGTYEQYF. In DNA, the CDR3 is TGCAGTGCTCCACGGACTACCGGGACCTACGAGCAGTACTTC.